A single sample gave rise to the 30 T cell receptor beta chains below, sequenced in a study of OX40 agonist ivuxolimab in advanced cancers. Profiling relied on immunoSEQ multiplex PCR, and the TCRdb table lists in-frame clones only, not all of them. The sample lists about 67,000 clones; roughly 92% were seen once. This specimen was CD4+ or CD8+ T cells sorted from blood, taken in a trial of the OX40 agonist ivuxolimab. The origin of the receptors is an adult with an advanced solid tumor such as melanoma, head and neck, liver or kidney cancer.

This chain uses TRBV9 with TRBJ2-7; the D gene is possibly TRBD1 (5 bases). The V end was cut by 4 bases, the J end by 4 bases, with 12 bases between. CDR1 and CDR2 (germline): SGDLS, YYNGEE. CDR3 length: 13 residues. CDR3 sequence (DNA): TGTGCCAGCAGCCCCGACAGCGAGTACGAGCAGTACTTC. It encodes CASSPDSEYEQYF.

This clone showed up just a few times. This sequence joins TRBV7-9 and TRBJ1-1; the D is unclear. CDR3 length equals 14 residues. The germline V gene encodes CDR1 SEHNR and CDR2 FQNEAQ (reference sequence). V was pared by 2 bases and J by 1 base, with 8 bases between. CDR3 bases: TGTGCCAGCAGCTTAATGGGCGGGAACACTGAAGCTTTCTTT. Translated, it gives CASSLMGGNTEAFF. Together with reference TRBV7-9 and TRBJ1-1, the CDR3 gives the full variable domain: DTGVSQNPRHKITKRGQNVTFRCDPISEHNRLYWYRQTLGQGPEFLTYFQNEAQLEKSRLLSDRFSAERPKGSFSTLEIQRTEQGDSAMYLCASSLMGGNTEAFFGQGTRLTVV.

This clone came up a few times. This rearrangement joins TRBV6-1 to TRBJ1-3; D possibly corresponds to TRBD1 (6 bases). Between the trimmed V and J ends, which lost 10 bases and 4 bases, there was a span of 20 bases. From germline, CDR1 is MNHNS and CDR2 SASEGT. The CDR3 extends over 15 amino acids. The CDR3 DNA is TGTGCCACCACCTTCACAGGGTTAACGGGAAACACCATATATTTT. This sequence encodes CATTFTGLTGNTIYF.

This clone appeared a single time. V gene TRBV11-3 combines with J gene TRBJ2-6; D possibly corresponds to TRBD1 (6 bases). The CDR3 runs 13 residues. Per germline, CDR1 SGHNT and CDR2 YENEEA. Trimming cost V 5 bases and J 7 bases, with 9 bases left between them. The CDR3 sequence: CASSVGTANVLTF. Written as DNA, the CDR3 is TGTGCCAGCAGCGTTGGGACAGCCAACGTCCTGACTTTC.

The rearrangement uses TRBV4-2 and TRBJ2-1; TRBD2 aligns across 7 bases. CDR1 LGHNA and CDR2 YNFKEQ come from the germline V gene. J lost 5 bases, V lost 1 base, and 5 bases had no gene match. CDR3 size: 15 residues. The CDR3 is CASSQAGGGDNEQFF. CDR3 DNA: TGTGCCAGCAGCCAAGCGGGAGGAGGGGACAATGAGCAGTTCTTC.

The V call is TRBV5-1, the J call TRBJ2-7, with unresolved D. The CDR3 runs to 12 residues. The germline V gene has CDR1 SGHRS and CDR2 YFSETQ. The V end lost 4 bases, the J end lost 1 base, and 6 bases lay between the germline ends. The CDR3 sequence: CASSTGSYEQYF. CDR3 sequence (DNA): TGCGCCAGCAGCACCGGGTCCTACGAGCAGTACTTC.

V and J are TRBV6-6 and TRBJ2-1; 8 bases fit TRBD1. The germline V gene has CDR1 MNHNY and CDR2 SVGAGI (reference sequence). V shed 4 bases, J shed 7 bases, and the junction held 6 bases outside the gene matches. The CDR3 totals 14 residues. CDR3 nucleotide sequence: TGTGCCAGCAGTTGGGGACAGGTAGGGAATGAGCAGTTCTTC. This encodes CASSWGQVGNEQFF.

The chain couples TRBV9 to TRBJ1-2, with D unclear. V was cut by 3 bases and J by 4 bases, with 19 bases left in between. The CDR3 consists of 16 residues. CDR1 is SGDLS, CDR2 YYNGEE, per germline. Written as DNA, the CDR3 is TGTGCCAGCAGCGACTCCGTTGGGCAGTTAAGCTATGGCTACACCTTC. As protein: CASSDSVGQLSYGYTF. The full variable domain, completed using reference TRBV9 and TRBJ1-2, is DSGVTQTPKHLITATGQRVTLRCSPRSGDLSVYWYQQSLDQGLQFLIQYYNGEERAKGNILERFSAQQFPDLHSELNLSSLELGDSALYFCASSDSVGQLSYGYTFGSGTRLTVV.

This rearrangement joins TRBV5-4 to TRBJ1-1, with 11 bases identical to TRBD1. CDR1 is SGHNT, CDR2 YYREEE, per germline (reference sequence). This CDR3 contains 16 residues. V lost 6 bases to trimming and J lost 6 bases; unmatched junction nucleotides: 13. In DNA, the CDR3 is TGTGCCAGCACCCCGGACAGGGGGCTAAGGGCGGCTGAAGCTTTCTTT. Translating gives CASTPDRGLRAAEAFF.

The chain couples TRBV2 to TRBJ2-7; D unclear. This CDR3 is 12 amino acids long. The germline gives CDR1 SNHLY, CDR2 FYNNEI. The germline V and J ends were trimmed by 5 bases and 3 bases, with 8 bases remaining between them. CDR3 sequence (DNA): TGTGCCAGCAGTAGCCTGAACTACGAGCAGTACTTC. Encoded protein: CASSSLNYEQYF.

The V and J genes are TRBV10-3 and TRBJ1-4; D unresolved. The germline CDR1 and CDR2 sequences are ENHRY and SYGVKD. The CDR3 loop spans 13 amino acids. Deletions cut 2 bases from V and 6 bases from J, with 7 bases between. The CDR3 is CAISEISDEKLFF. Here the CDR3 DNA reads TGTGCCATCAGTGAGATCTCGGATGAAAAACTGTTTTTT.

The count of this clone is one. The chain carries TRBV28 and TRBJ1-2; 9 positions match TRBD1. The CDR3 has 11 residues. The germline V gene has CDR1 MDHEN and CDR2 SYDVKM. Losses at the gene ends were 8 bases for V and 6 bases for J; bases not matched to a gene: 1. The CDR3 protein is CASRTGDGYTF. DNA of the CDR3: TGTGCCAGCCGGACAGGGGATGGCTACACCTTC.

The genes are TRBV7-2 and TRBJ1-2; 8 positions agree with TRBD1. This CDR3 contains 14 residues. The V gene's germline CDR1 is SGHTA and CDR2 FQGNSA. V gave up 5 bases and J gave up 6 bases; unmatched junction bases: 8. For the CDR3, the DNA is TGTGCCAGCAGCATAAACAGGGGGGGAGATGGCTACACCTTC. Its protein is CASSINRGGDGYTF. Full variable domain (rest looked up from reference TRBV7-2 and TRBJ1-2): GAGVSQSPSNKVTEKGKDVELRCDPISGHTALYWYRQSLGQGLEFLIYFQGNSAPDKSGLPSDRFSAERTGGSVSTLTIQRTQQEDSAVYLCASSINRGGDGYTFGSGTRLTVV.

The chain has TRBV10-3 and TRBJ2-1, with 7 bases matching TRBD2. The V gene's germline CDR1 is ENHRY and CDR2 SYGVKD. Trimming cost V 9 bases and J 2 bases; bases outside gene matches: 4. The CDR3 has 13 residues. The CDR3 nucleotides are TGTGCCATAGGGGAGGGGACCTACAATGAGCAGTTCTTC. Its translation: CAIGEGTYNEQFF.

This clone has only a few counts. V gene TRBV5-8 combines with J gene TRBJ2-1; a weak D match, TRBD2 (5 bases). The V end was cut by 1 base, the J end by 1 base, with 18 bases between. The germline V gene encodes CDR1 SGHTS and CDR2 YDEGEE. This CDR3 has 18 residues. CDR3 loop: CASSLKASFLLSYNEQFF. CDR3 nucleotides: TGTGCCAGCAGCTTGAAAGCTAGCTTCCTTTTATCCTACAATGAGCAGTTCTTC. Filled out from reference TRBV5-8 and TRBJ2-1, the complete variable domain reads EAGVTQSPTHLIKTRGQQATLRCSPISGHTSVYWYQQALGLGLQFLLWYDEGEERNRGNFPPRFSGRQFPNYSSELNVNALELEDSALYLCASSLKASFLLSYNEQFFGPGTRLTVL.

The chain has TRBV30 and TRBJ2-7; 8 bases fit TRBD1. The V gene end was trimmed by 3 bases and the J gene end by 0 bases; junction bases not matched to a gene: 7. From germline, CDR1 is GTSNPN and CDR2 SVGIG (reference sequence). This CDR3 comprises 15 residues. DNA for the CDR3: TGTGCCTGGAGCGGCGACAGGGGAAGCTCCTACGAGCAGTACTTC. Its translation is CAWSGDRGSSYEQYF.

Here the CDR3 DNA reads TGTGCCAGCAGCCAAGATAGGTACGGGAAGCAGTTCTTC. Its translation: CASSQDRYGKQFF. The chain recombines TRBV4-2 with TRBJ2-1, with a tentative D call TRBD2 (5 bases). Trimming left V 0 bases short and J 11 bases short, with 11 bases between. The CDR3 totals 13 residues. Germline CDR1 reads LGHNA; CDR2 reads YNFKEQ.

The chain recombines TRBV15 with TRBJ2-3; D is undetermined. V lost 3 bases to trimming and J lost 10 bases, with 11 bases between them. Germline V gene data show CDR1 as LNHNV and CDR2 as YYDKDF (reference sequence). The CDR3 spans 12 residues. CDR3 amino acids: CATSSNLGSQYF. In nucleotides, the CDR3 is TGTGCCACCAGCAGCAACCTAGGGTCGCAGTATTTT.

The V and J genes are TRBV18 and TRBJ2-3, with D unresolved. The CDR3 is 14 amino acids. Looked up from germline, CDR1 is KGHSH and CDR2 is LQKENI. V was pared by 2 bases and J by 1 base, with 7 bases between. The CDR3 sequence: CASSPVEGTDTQYF. CDR3 coding DNA: TGTGCCAGCTCACCAGTAGAAGGCACAGATACGCAGTATTTT.

This sequence joins TRBV28 and TRBJ2-1, with D hard to call. Germline CDR1 reads MDHEN; CDR2 reads SYDVKM. The CDR3 consists of 15 residues. V shed 1 base and J shed 3 bases, with 10 bases lying between them. CDR3 DNA sequence: TGTGCCAGCAGTTTATATGGCGAGAACTACAATGAGCAGTTCTTC. It yields the protein CASSLYGENYNEQFF.

V usage is TRBV4-2 and J usage is TRBJ2-3, with D possibly TRBD2 on 7 matching bases. V was shortened by 0 bases and J by 11 bases, with 15 bases between the two germline ends. Germline V gives CDR1 LGHNA, CDR2 YNFKEQ. The CDR3 has 14 residues. DNA for the CDR3: TGTGCCAGCAGCCAAGATCCAGAGGGGGAGGGGCAGTATTTT. Translation gives CASSQDPEGEGQYF.

This clone was picked up a small number of times. V and J are TRBV28 and TRBJ1-2; TRBD1 aligns across 9 bases. The V gene's germline CDR1 is MDHEN and CDR2 SYDVKM. This CDR3 spans 17 amino acids. The V gene end was trimmed by 4 bases and the J gene end by 5 bases; junction bases not matched to a gene: 14. The CDR3 bases are TGTGCCAGCAGTTCAACAAACCTTAAGACAGGGGGTTATGGCTACACCTTC. This sequence encodes CASSSTNLKTGGYGYTF.

The CDR3 DNA sequence: TGTGCCGGGGGCGGGGGCCGGGCCGAGCAGTACTTC. This sequence encodes CAGGGGRAEQYF. The rearrangement joins TRBV28 to TRBJ2-7, with TRBD2 as a possible D gene (7 bases). The CDR3 sequence is 12 residues long. Germline V lookup: CDR1 MDHEN, CDR2 SYDVKM. V dropped 11 bases and J dropped 6 bases, with 17 bases sitting between them.

This chain joins TRBV6-6 and TRBJ2-1, with D possibly TRBD2 on 6 matching bases. The germline V gene encodes CDR1 MNHNY and CDR2 SVGAGI (reference sequence). The CDR3 extends over 13 amino acids. Trimming shortened V by 2 bases and J by 9 bases, and 11 bases separated the two germline ends. CDR3 sequence: CASSYDGSTEQFF. CDR3 nucleotides: TGTGCCAGCAGTTACGACGGGAGTACTGAGCAGTTCTTC.

The gene calls are TRBV6-5 and TRBJ2-6; no clear D gene. CDR1 and CDR2 from the germline V gene are MNHEY and SVGAGI. Deletions cut 9 bases from V and 0 bases from J, with 12 bases between. The CDR3 is 15 amino acids. DNA for the CDR3: TGTGCCAGACCCGTGGTTAGCTCTGGGGCCAACGTCCTGACTTTC. This gives the protein CARPVVSSGANVLTF.

V is TRBV28 and J is TRBJ2-7; 8 bases match TRBD1. V dropped 5 bases and J dropped 10; count of bases not matched to a gene: 7. Germline CDR1 MDHEN, CDR2 SYDVKM. CDR3 length: 12 residues. CDR3 in DNA: TGTGCCAGCAGTACGACAGGGGTGTTTCAGTACTTC. It specifies CASSTTGVFQYF.

V usage is TRBV18 and J usage is TRBJ2-1; TRBD2 aligns across 8 bases. The germline V gene has CDR1 KGHSH and CDR2 LQKENI. The CDR3 runs 15 residues. V was clipped by 3 bases and J by 3 bases; unmatched bases: 4. CDR3 amino acids: CASSPSGVGYNEQFF. DNA for the CDR3: TGTGCCAGCTCACCTAGCGGGGTAGGCTACAATGAGCAGTTCTTC.

The gene calls are TRBV11-3 and TRBJ2-2; 7 bases match TRBD2. The CDR3 has 13 amino acids. Germline V gene lookup returns CDR1 SGHNT and CDR2 YENEEA. V shed 8 bases, J shed 4 bases, and the junction held 4 bases outside the gene matches. CDR3 region: CASFGGGTGELFF. CDR3 coding DNA: TGTGCCAGCTTTGGGGGGGGCACCGGGGAGCTGTTTTTT.

The chain links TRBV28 to TRBJ1-3; D gene ambiguous. In germline, CDR1 is MDHEN, CDR2 SYDVKM. Trimming shortened V by 11 bases and J by 4 bases, and 15 bases separated the two germline ends. The CDR3 has 13 residues. The CDR3 nucleotides are TGTGCCGGCGGAGGACGGGTGGGAAACACCATATATTTT. Translation: CAGGGRVGNTIYF. The full variable domain, its missing parts supplied by reference TRBV28 and TRBJ1-3, is DVKVTQSSRYLVKRTGEKVFLECVQDMDHENMFWYRQDPGLGLRLIYFSYDVKMKEKGDIPEGYSVSREKKERFSLILESASTNQTSMYLCAGGGRVGNTIYFGEGSWLTVV.

The rearrangement links TRBV6-5 to TRBJ2-5; D perhaps matches TRBD1 (6 bases). Germline lookup yields CDR1 MNHEY and CDR2 SVGAGI. The V gene lost 4 bases and the J gene lost 1 base, with 16 bases spanning the gap. The CDR3 covers 16 residues. The DNA for the CDR3 is TGTGCCAGCAGTTCGTGGGGGCGCGGGTCCCAAGAGACCCAGTACTTC. It translates to CASSSWGRGSQETQYF.